Below, 21 T cell receptor beta chains from the same sample are listed, as sequenced in a study of cytomegalovirus exposure and HLA in healthy donors (dated by TCRdb to about 2017). Library method: the immunoSEQ multiplex PCR assay. The multiplex PCR relied on a mix of 60 forward primers for TCR Vbeta segments and 13 reverse primers for TCR Jbeta segments. Imported from immuneACCESS, the table was reduced by TCRdb to in-frame sequences with V and J called. These copies leave out some clones; in studies compared against another copy, an unresolved V gene accounts for under half, and the cause of the remainder is not known. Recorded for this sample are some 150,000 clones; 80% of them occurred a single time. The top ten hold approximately 4.5% of the sample. Sample: PBMCs. All receptors derive from a man in his thirties or forties in good health and CMV-seronegative.

This chain uses TRBV19 with TRBJ2-7, with 7 bases fitting TRBD2. Germline CDR1 reads LNHDA; CDR2 reads SQIVND (reference sequence). Trimming at V came to 5 bases and at J to 2 bases, leaving 9 bases not matched to a gene. CDR3 length: 15 residues. CDR3 residues: CASSFRGDYAYEQYF. CDR3 in DNA: TGTGCCAGTAGTTTTCGGGGGGACTACGCCTACGAGCAGTACTTC.

The rearrangement joins TRBV15 to TRBJ2-3; the D gene is possibly TRBD1 (6 bases). The CDR3 consists of 16 residues. From germline, CDR1 is LNHNV and CDR2 YYDKDF (reference sequence). V lost 0 bases and J 1 base, leaving 11 bases between the germline ends. The CDR3 protein is CATSRERAGGTDTQYF. The CDR3 DNA is TGTGCCACCAGCAGAGAGAGGGCAGGGGGCACAGATACGCAGTATTTT.

Regarding this clone: At one of its ends the junction is not consistent with the germline gene, which may arise from a read error. The chain has TRBV23-1 and TRBJ1-1, with a tentative D call TRBD1 (5 bases). TRBV23-1 is classed as an ORF, of uncertain function. CDR3 length equals 13 residues. CDR3 in DNA: TGCGCCAGACAGGAGACTAGGAACACTGAAGATTTCTTT. It codes for CARQETRNTEDFF.

This sequence joins TRBV6-4 and TRBJ2-2; tentative D call: TRBD2 (7 bases). The V gene's germline CDR1 is MRHNA and CDR2 SNTAGT. Trimming cost V 5 bases and J 3 bases, with 16 bases left between them. CDR3 length: 16 amino acids. CDR3 DNA: TGTGCCAGCAGTCCCTCGGGGGGCGATGACACCGGGGAGCTGTTTTTT. Translation: CASSPSGGDDTGELFF.

The chain uses TRBV5-4 and TRBJ1-2; no definite D call. Germline loops: CDR1 SGHNT, CDR2 YYREEE (reference sequence). The length of the CDR3 is 13 residues. Trimming took 4 bases from V and 8 from J, leaving 15 bases between them. CDR3 loop: CASSPLVLGGYTF. CDR3 nucleotides: TGTGCCAGCAGCCCCCTCGTGCTCGGGGGCTACACCTTC.

This chain connects TRBV7-9 to TRBJ2-7; D uncertain. The ends were cut back, 5 bases at V and 9 bases at J, with 11 bases in the middle. The CDR3 length is 11 residues. Germline CDR1 and CDR2: SEHNR and FQNEAQ (reference sequence). This CDR3 reads CASSGQSLQYF. CDR3 nucleotide sequence: TGTGCCAGCAGCGGGCAGAGCTTGCAGTACTTC.

J is TRBJ2-5 and V is TRBV9; 8 nucleotides agree with TRBD2. Losses at the gene ends were 0 bases for V and 1 base for J; bases not matched to a gene: 8. Per germline, CDR1 SGDLS and CDR2 YYNGEE. The CDR3 is 17 residues long. The CDR3 is CASSVATSGGFQETQYF. Written as DNA, the CDR3 is TGTGCCAGCAGCGTAGCTACGAGCGGGGGATTCCAAGAGACCCAGTACTTC.

V gene TRBV7-9 combines with J gene TRBJ2-5; D is undetermined. Germline V gives CDR1 SEHNR, CDR2 FQNEAQ (reference sequence). Trimming pared 1 base from V and 0 bases from J, leaving 6 bases between. The CDR3 has 14 amino acids. For the CDR3, the DNA is TGTGCCAGCAGCTTAGGGAGTTACCAAGAGACCCAGTACTTC. Protein: CASSLGSYQETQYF.

The chain is built from TRBV29-1 and TRBJ2-7, with 9 nucleotides matching TRBD2. The CDR3 consists of 13 residues. Losses at the gene ends were 5 bases for V and 0 bases for J; bases not matched to a gene: 2. Germline CDR1 reads SQVTM; CDR2 reads ANQGSEA. This CDR3 reads CSVSGGSSYEQYF. CDR3 coding DNA: TGCAGCGTTAGCGGGGGGAGCTCCTACGAGCAGTACTTC.

This clone turned up a few times. This rearrangement joins TRBV19 to TRBJ1-4; TRBD1 agrees at 8 bases. Germline values: CDR1 LNHDA, CDR2 SQIVND (reference sequence). The CDR3 runs 14 residues. J gave up 7 bases and V 7 bases, and 8 bases lay outside the gene matches. CDR3 sequence: CASTTRGLVEKLFF. The DNA for the CDR3 is TGTGCCAGTACCACCAGGGGGCTGGTTGAAAAACTGTTTTTT. Full variable domain (outside the CDR3, taken from reference TRBV19 and TRBJ1-4): DGGITQSPKYLFRKEGQNVTLSCEQNLNHDAMYWYRQDPGQGLRLIYYSQIVNDFQKGDIAEGYSVSREKKESFPLTVTSAQKNPTAFYLCASTTRGLVEKLFFGSGTQLSVL.

The CDR3 DNA reads as TGTGCCAGCAGTATCCCGGGACAGGGGGCGAAGGAGCAGTACTTC. Translated: CASSIPGQGAKEQYF. V usage is TRBV28 and J usage is TRBJ2-7; 12 nucleotides match TRBD1. Germline CDR1 reads MDHEN; CDR2 reads SYDVKM. The CDR3 length is 15 residues. The V segment lost 5 bases and the J segment 7 bases; nucleotides outside the gene matches: 9.

The chain links TRBV19 to TRBJ2-6; 7 nucleotides align to TRBD1. Trimming took 8 bases from V and 1 from J; bases not matched to a gene: 23. The CDR3 extends over 21 amino acids. Germline V gene sequence: CDR1 LNHDA, CDR2 SQIVND (reference sequence). Written as DNA, the CDR3 is TGTGCCAGTCTGAGCCGGGGCACAGGGGAATGGATTGAGTCTGGGGCCAACGTCCTGACTTTC. This codes for CASLSRGTGEWIESGANVLTF.

This clone was seen once. The chain carries TRBV30 and TRBJ1-4, with 9 nucleotides matching TRBD1. The CDR3 spans 14 residues. CDR1 GTSNPN and CDR2 SVGIG come from the germline V gene (reference sequence). V lost 3 bases, J lost 5 bases, and 4 bases stayed unmatched. CDR3 protein: CAWSRGQGNEKLFF. The CDR3 coding sequence is TGTGCCTGGAGCCGGGGACAGGGCAATGAAAAACTGTTTTTT.

This clone was picked up a small number of times. The V call is TRBV30, the J call TRBJ2-1, with D maybe TRBD1 (5 bases). Per germline, CDR1 GTSNPN and CDR2 SVGIG (reference sequence). The CDR3 extends over 13 amino acids. The germline V and J ends were trimmed by 4 bases and 10 bases, with 17 bases remaining between them. CDR3 coding DNA: TGTGCCTGGAAGGGGAAGGGATTAGGGGAGCAGTTCTTC. It codes for CAWKGKGLGEQFF.

In DNA form, the CDR3 reads TGTGCCAGCAGCGCCAAAAGGGGCCAGCAAGAGACCCAGTACTTC. Its translation: CASSAKRGQQETQYF. The V call is TRBV9, the J call TRBJ2-5, with D possibly TRBD1 on 5 matching bases. Germline values: CDR1 SGDLS, CDR2 YYNGEE. This CDR3 comprises 15 residues. V was shortened by 3 bases and J by 2 bases, with 14 bases between the two germline ends.

J is TRBJ2-6 and V is TRBV28; D gene unclear. The germline CDR1 and CDR2 sequences are MDHEN and SYDVKM. The ends were cut back, 0 bases at V and 1 base at J, with 4 bases in the middle. The CDR3 runs 15 residues. Here the CDR3 reads CASSLWRSGANVLTF. As DNA, the CDR3 is TGTGCCAGCAGTTTATGGCGTTCTGGGGCCAACGTCCTGACTTTC.

V is TRBV6-4 and J is TRBJ2-6, with 9 nucleotides matching TRBD1. Unmatched junction bases numbered 4, after V lost 4 bases and J lost 3 bases. The germline gives CDR1 MRHNA, CDR2 SNTAGT. This CDR3 comprises 16 residues. In DNA, the CDR3 is TGTGCCAGCAGTGGACAGGGGGGCCTTGGGGCCAACGTCCTGACTTTC. Its protein is CASSGQGGLGANVLTF.

V gene TRBV2 combines with J gene TRBJ1-5; tentative D call: TRBD1 (5 bases). Trimming removed 1 base from V and 3 bases from J, with 13 bases in between. CDR3 length equals 16 residues. The germline CDR1 and CDR2 sequences are SNHLY and FYNNEI. CDR3 residues: CASSEEGDSYNQPQHF. In DNA form, the CDR3 reads TGTGCCAGCAGTGAAGAGGGTGACAGCTACAATCAGCCCCAGCATTTT.

This clone was picked up a small number of times. J is TRBJ1-1 and V is TRBV5-1; 11 positions agree with TRBD1. Trimming at V came to 1 base and at J to 5 bases, leaving 7 bases not matched to a gene. Germline V lookup: CDR1 SGHRS, CDR2 YFSETQ. CDR3 length: 16 amino acids. In DNA form, the CDR3 reads TGCGCCAGCAGCTTGACGGGACAGGGGGTCGGGACTGAAGCTTTCTTT. Protein sequence: CASSLTGQGVGTEAFF.

This clone was seen a handful of times. The chain employs TRBV15 and TRBJ1-6; perhaps TRBD1 as D (5 bases). CDR1 and CDR2 (germline): LNHNV, YYDKDF (reference sequence). The CDR3 loop spans 14 amino acids. The germline V and J ends were trimmed by 6 bases and 6 bases, with 12 bases remaining between them. As DNA, the CDR3 is TGTGCCACCAGTTCAGGGTTTGTTAATTCACCCCTCCACTTT. Protein: CATSSGFVNSPLHF.

The chain is built from TRBV7-9 and TRBJ1-1; 8 bases are a match to TRBD1. The CDR3 runs to 16 residues. Germline CDR1 reads SEHNR; CDR2 reads FQNEAQ (reference sequence). Unmatched junction bases numbered 13, after V lost 2 bases and J lost 8 bases. The CDR3 here is CASSLSPMAPGGEAFF. The CDR3 bases are TGTGCCAGCAGCTTAAGCCCCATGGCGCCAGGGGGCGAAGCTTTCTTT.